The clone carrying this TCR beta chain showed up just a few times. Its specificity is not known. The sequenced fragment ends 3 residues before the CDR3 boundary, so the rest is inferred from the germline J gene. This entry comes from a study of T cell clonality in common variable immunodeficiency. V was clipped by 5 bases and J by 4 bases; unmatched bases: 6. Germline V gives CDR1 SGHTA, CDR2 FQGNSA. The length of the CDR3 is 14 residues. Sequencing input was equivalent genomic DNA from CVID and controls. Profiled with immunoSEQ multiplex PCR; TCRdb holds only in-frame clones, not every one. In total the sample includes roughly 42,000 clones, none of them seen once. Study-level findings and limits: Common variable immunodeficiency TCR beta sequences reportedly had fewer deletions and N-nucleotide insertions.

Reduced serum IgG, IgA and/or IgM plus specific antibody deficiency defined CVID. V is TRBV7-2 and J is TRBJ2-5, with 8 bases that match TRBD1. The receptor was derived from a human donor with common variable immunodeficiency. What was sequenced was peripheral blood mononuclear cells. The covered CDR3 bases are TGTGCCAGCAGCCGCAGGGGGCTTGGAGAGACC. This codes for CASSRRGLGET. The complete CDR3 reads CASSRRGLGETQYF.